This TCR beta chain was recovered during a study of shared clonotypes between healthy human individuals. Whole-study findings and limits: How much donors shared clonotypes was expected to be affected by sequencing depth.

TCRdb's table, derived via immunoSEQ multiplex PCR, lists solely in-frame clones and lacks some. The sample has 2 million to 3 million clones; about 92% are singletons. Note on this clone: The target antigen is unknown.

Deletions cut 7 bases from V and 5 bases from J, with 21 bases between. This CDR3 spans 15 amino acids. The germline V gene has CDR1 MNHNS and CDR2 SASEGT. Naive CD45RA+ and memory CD45RA-negative subsets were split from CD4+ cells. This clonotype was obtained from a young man in good health. V gene TRBV6-1 combines with J gene TRBJ2-7, with D maybe TRBD1 (5 bases). The sequenced sample was naive CD4+ T cells sorted from blood. The subset here: CD45RA+ positively selected. This CDR3 is CASIILAGIQNEQYF. DNA of the CDR3: TGTGCCAGCATAATCCTGGCAGGGATTCAAAACGAGCAGTACTTC.